These 7 T cell receptor beta chains originate from one sample sequenced in a study of T cell responses to AZD1222 COVID-19 vaccine. Produced via immunoSEQ multiplex PCR; TCRdb's table is partial and in-frame only. The sample shows 85,000 to 100,000 clones, 70% to 80% of them seen only once. Sequencing used peripheral blood, obtained on day 0 of AZD1222 vaccination. The origin of the receptors is an adult in good health.

The chain couples TRBV21-1 to TRBJ2-7; TRBD2, the table's D call, lacks a check against the DNA. TRBV21-1 is noted as a pseudogene. The CDR3 spans 19 residues. The CDR3 nucleotides are TGTGCCAGCAGCAAAGGAAGGTTCCTAGCGGGAGTCAGGCAACACGAGCAGTACTTC. Its translation: CASSKGRFLAGVRQHEQYF.

Many counts were recorded for this clone. The chain recombines TRBV5-4 with TRBJ1-2; D is unclear. The CDR3 loop spans 13 amino acids. Trimming pared 4 bases from V and 2 bases from J, leaving 9 bases between. Germline V gives CDR1 SGHNT, CDR2 YYREEE (reference sequence). CDR3 protein: CASSQTLNYGYTF. CDR3 bases: TGTGCCAGCAGCCAGACACTCAACTATGGCTACACCTTC. The whole variable domain, remainder taken from reference TRBV5-4 and TRBJ1-2, is ETGVTQSPTHLIKTRGQQVTLRCSSQSGHNTVSWYQQALGQGPQFIFQYYREEENGRGNFPPRFSGLQFPNYSSELNVNALELDDSALYLCASSQTLNYGYTFGSGTRLTVV.

This clone was observed a few times. Here the CDR3 reads CASSSLLNEKLFF. As DNA, the CDR3 is TGTGCCAGCAGTTCTCTCCTTAATGAAAAACTGTTTTTT. This chain links TRBV27 with TRBJ1-4; D gene uncertain. The CDR3 totals 13 residues. Per germline, CDR1 MNHEY and CDR2 SMNVEV (reference sequence). With 4 bases removed from V and 4 bases from J, the gap between germline ends came to 7 bases.

The chain recombines TRBV5-1 with TRBJ1-2, with 10 bases matching TRBD1. Germline V gene sequence: CDR1 SGHRS, CDR2 YFSETQ. Unmatched junction bases numbered 8, after V lost 4 bases and J lost 8 bases. This CDR3 is built from 14 residues. The CDR3 here is CASSVTGTGDGYTF. For the CDR3, the DNA is TGCGCCAGCAGCGTCACCGGGACAGGGGACGGCTACACCTTC.

The rearrangement uses TRBV9 and TRBJ2-3, with 8 bases matching TRBD2. V lost 2 bases and J lost 1; bases outside the gene matches: 0. The CDR3 has 14 amino acids. The germline CDR1 and CDR2 sequences are SGDLS and YYNGEE. CDR3 residues: CASSVTSGTDTQYF. The CDR3 DNA follows: TGTGCCAGCAGCGTGACTAGCGGCACAGATACGCAGTATTTT.

This clone was recorded only once. This sequence joins TRBV30 and TRBJ1-5; D is undetermined. The CDR3 is 12 residues long. V dropped 2 bases and J dropped 0 bases, with 2 bases sitting between them. Germline CDR1 is GTSNPN and CDR2 is SVGIG (reference sequence). The CDR3 loop is CAWSISNQPQHF. The CDR3, as DNA: TGTGCCTGGAGTATTAGCAATCAGCCCCAGCATTTT. The full variable domain, its missing parts supplied by reference TRBV30 and TRBJ1-5, is SQTIHQWPATLVQPVGSPLSLECTVEGTSNPNLYWYRQAAGRGLQLLFYSVGIGQISSEVPQNLSASRPQDRQFILSSKKLLLSDSGFYLCAWSISNQPQHFGDGTRLSIL.

The chain combines TRBV7-2 with TRBJ2-5, with 7 bases fitting TRBD2. This CDR3 is built from 15 residues. Germline CDR1 is SGHTA and CDR2 is FQGNSA. The trim removed 4 bases at V and 5 bases at J, leaving 10 bases unmatched. In DNA, the CDR3 is TGTGCCAGCAGCTACCGTCCGGGACTAAGGGAGACCCAGTACTTC. It is translated as CASSYRPGLRETQYF.